The 24 T cell receptor beta chains below all came from one sample that was sequenced in a study of blood T cell repertoires in COVID-19. TCRdb's table, derived via immunoSEQ multiplex PCR, lists solely in-frame clones and lacks some. The sample has about 290,000 clones; just under 90% are singletons. The source material was peripheral blood. These receptors were collected from a woman aged 25-40 years with COVID-19, enrolled during active disease.

In this sample, this clone turned up a few times. The chain uses TRBV10-2 and TRBJ1-5, with D uncertain. Germline CDR1 WSHSY, CDR2 SAAADI. This CDR3 contains 14 residues. Trimming took 7 bases from V and 4 from J, leaving 14 bases between them. The CDR3 nucleotides read TGCGCCAGCACCCCCGACAACCCAAATCAGCCCCAGCATTTT. Translating gives CASTPDNPNQPQHF.

The chain has TRBV7-9 and TRBJ1-3, with D possibly TRBD1 on 5 matching bases. The CDR3 length is 14 residues. V lost 5 bases to trimming and J lost 3 bases, with 11 bases between them. Germline CDR1 is SEHNR and CDR2 is FQNEAQ (reference sequence). CDR3 in amino acids: CASSNRQNGNTIYF. The DNA for the CDR3 is TGTGCCAGCAGCAATCGACAGAATGGAAACACCATATATTTT.

This sequence joins TRBV7-9 and TRBJ1-4; 8 bases map to TRBD1. This CDR3 spans 12 amino acids. Germline values: CDR1 SEHNR, CDR2 FQNEAQ (reference sequence). Trimming cost V 6 bases and J 10 bases; bases outside gene matches: 4. In nucleotides, the CDR3 is TGTGCCAGCAGTTCAGGGGGCGGAAAACTGTTTTTT. Translated, it gives CASSSGGGKLFF.

The chain combines TRBV27 with TRBJ1-3; D ambiguous. There are 13 residues in the CDR3. Trimming shortened V by 8 bases and J by 0 bases, and 8 bases separated the two germline ends. Germline values: CDR1 MNHEY, CDR2 SMNVEV (reference sequence). The CDR3 nucleotides are TGTGCCAGCCTGGAGCGCTCTGGAAACACCATATATTTT. This translates into CASLERSGNTIYF.

The rearrangement joins TRBV7-2 to TRBJ1-5; 7 bases map to TRBD1. The germline gives CDR1 SGHTA, CDR2 FQGNSA. Trimming removed 6 bases from V and 4 bases from J; junction bases left unmatched: 12. This CDR3 spans 16 amino acids. CDR3 bases: TGTGCCAGCAGACCTAGGGGGCGCGAAGGTAATCAGCCCCAGCATTTT. Protein: CASRPRGREGNQPQHF.

The chain couples TRBV2 to TRBJ1-3, with 11 bases aligning to TRBD1. The V and J ends lost 6 bases and 3 bases, in that order; junction bases with no gene match: 1. Looked up from germline, CDR1 is SNHLY and CDR2 is FYNNEI. The CDR3 length is 14 residues. This CDR3 reads CASRDRGLGNTIYF. The DNA of the CDR3 is TGTGCCAGCAGGGACAGGGGGCTTGGAAACACCATATATTTT.

V is TRBV4-1 and J is TRBJ1-1; 8 bases fit TRBD1. V lost 2 bases and J lost 7; bases outside the gene matches: 15. CDR3 length equals 17 residues. CDR1 and CDR2 (germline): MGHRA, YSYEKL. The CDR3 loop is CASSQFPLGTGSFEAFF. CDR3 in DNA: TGCGCCAGCAGCCAATTCCCTCTAGGGACAGGATCGTTTGAAGCTTTCTTT.

The chain couples TRBV18 to TRBJ2-7; weak D call: TRBD1 (6 bases). There are 15 residues in the CDR3. Per germline, CDR1 KGHSH and CDR2 LQKENI. V was cut by 3 bases and J by 3 bases, with 15 bases left in between. The CDR3 spells CASSPPGALGYEQYF. The CDR3 DNA reads as TGTGCCAGCTCACCCCCAGGGGCGTTAGGCTACGAGCAGTACTTC.

Points on this clone: The same CDR3 is also encoded by other DNA sequences in this sample. V gene TRBV28 combines with J gene TRBJ1-2; the match to TRBD1 covers 7 bases. V lost 8 bases and J lost 2; bases outside the gene matches: 2. Per the germline V gene, CDR1 is MDHEN and CDR2 is SYDVKM. The CDR3 spans 12 residues. The CDR3 nucleotides are TGTGCCAGCTCGACAGGGAACTATGGCTACACCTTC. This sequence encodes CASSTGNYGYTF.

The chain couples TRBV19 to TRBJ2-7; maybe TRBD1 (5 bases). Germline lookup yields CDR1 LNHDA and CDR2 SQIVND (reference sequence). V was clipped by 5 bases and J by 0 bases, with 14 bases between them. The CDR3 has 15 amino acids. CDR3 coding DNA: TGTGCCAGTAGTCTCACGCCGACAGCCTCCTACGAGCAGTACTTC. This encodes CASSLTPTASYEQYF.

The gene calls are TRBV13 and TRBJ2-6; D gene ambiguous. Per germline, CDR1 PRHDT and CDR2 FYEKMQ (reference sequence). CDR3 length: 15 residues. The V and J ends lost 6 bases and 0 bases respectively, with 9 bases between them. The CDR3 sequence: CASSYRSSGANVLTF. The CDR3 bases are TGTGCCAGCAGTTACCGGAGCTCTGGGGCCAACGTCCTGACTTTC.

The gene calls are TRBV5-1 and TRBJ2-2, with 7 positions matching TRBD1. The V gene's germline CDR1 is SGHRS and CDR2 YFSETQ. V shed 2 bases and J 4 bases; nucleotides not matched to a gene: 8. The CDR3 totals 16 residues. CDR3 nucleotides: TGCGCCAGCAGCTTACGGATGACAGGGTCCACCGGGGAGCTGTTTTTT. As protein: CASSLRMTGSTGELFF.

The chain links TRBV5-4 to TRBJ2-5; 7 positions match TRBD2. There are 14 residues in the CDR3. The germline V gene has CDR1 SGHNT and CDR2 YYREEE (reference sequence). V shed 1 base and J 1 base; nucleotides not matched to a gene: 1. The chain's CDR3 is CASSLRLAQETQYF. CDR3 in DNA: TGTGCCAGCAGCTTGAGACTAGCCCAAGAGACCCAGTACTTC.

This clone was found once. CDR3 sequence (DNA): TGTGCCAGCAGTACTAGGACAGGGTTGGATGGCTACACCTTC. As protein: CASSTRTGLDGYTF. The rearrangement joins TRBV2 to TRBJ1-2; 8 positions agree with TRBD1. Germline V CDR1 and CDR2: SNHLY, FYNNEI. V lost 5 bases and J lost 6; bases outside the gene matches: 8. The CDR3 covers 14 residues.

This sequence joins TRBV9 and TRBJ2-5, with TRBD1 matching 7 bases. Germline CDR1 SGDLS, CDR2 YYNGEE. CDR3 length: 17 residues. V lost 4 bases and J lost 1; bases outside the gene matches: 13. CDR3 coding DNA: TGTGCCAGCAGCCCCCTCCCGGGGACAGCCTTCCAAGAGACCCAGTACTTC. Its translation: CASSPLPGTAFQETQYF.

This sequence joins TRBV5-6 and TRBJ2-1; 7 bases align to TRBD2. This CDR3 contains 12 residues. Germline-derived CDR1 and CDR2 are SGHDT and YYEEEE. Unmatched junction bases numbered 5, after V lost 6 bases and J lost 8 bases. CDR3 nucleotides: TGTGCCAGCACCAGTCTAGCGGATGAGCAGTTCTTC. The encoded protein is CASTSLADEQFF.

This chain joins TRBV5-1 and TRBJ1-2, with D tentatively TRBD1 (6 bases). From germline, CDR1 is SGHRS and CDR2 YFSETQ. The V end was cut by 4 bases, the J end by 7 bases, with 20 bases between. The CDR3 spans 15 residues. The CDR3 is CASSPNGSGAGGYTF. DNA for the CDR3: TGCGCCAGCAGCCCGAACGGGTCAGGGGCGGGTGGCTACACCTTC. The full variable domain, in which reference TRBV5-1 and TRBJ1-2 provide the parts outside the CDR3, is KAGVTQTPRYLIKTRGQQVTLSCSPISGHRSVSWYQQTPGQGLQFLFEYFSETQRNKGNFPGRFSGRQFSNSRSEMNVSTLELGDSALYLCASSPNGSGAGGYTFGSGTRLTVV.

The rearrangement joins TRBV18 to TRBJ2-7; 8 bases map to TRBD2. The CDR3 is 14 residues long. Losses at the gene ends were 7 bases for V and 3 bases for J; bases not matched to a gene: 8. Germline CDR1 is KGHSH and CDR2 is LQKENI. The CDR3 reads CASLVSGTSYEQYF. The CDR3 bases are TGTGCCAGCTTGGTTTCTGGGACTAGCTACGAGCAGTACTTC.

This clone was detected ten times or more. One end of the junction does not line up with germline, which may come from a read error. The chain carries TRBV2 and TRBJ2-7; 8 bases agree with TRBD2. Germline V gene lookup returns CDR1 SNHLY and CDR2 FYNNEI. This CDR3 is 11 amino acids long. As DNA, the CDR3 is TGTGCCAGCAGTGAAGATAGCGGGGCACATTTC. Its protein is CASSEDSGAHF.

The V and J genes are TRBV5-1 and TRBJ2-1; 10 bases align to TRBD1. This CDR3 region has 15 residues. Germline CDR1 is SGHRS and CDR2 is YFSETQ. V shed 3 bases and J 5 bases; nucleotides not matched to a gene: 5. The CDR3 here is CASSSDRGSHNEQFF. For the CDR3, the DNA is TGCGCCAGCAGCTCGGACAGGGGGTCCCACAATGAGCAGTTCTTC.

The chain employs TRBV4-1 and TRBJ1-1; a possible D gene is TRBD1 (5 bases). CDR3 length: 15 residues. V was trimmed by 0 bases and J by 0 bases, leaving 8 bases between them. Germline V gives CDR1 MGHRA, CDR2 YSYEKL. This CDR3 is CASSQEEGMNTEAFF. The CDR3 nucleotides are TGCGCCAGCAGCCAAGAGGAGGGGATGAACACTGAAGCTTTCTTT.

The chain recombines TRBV7-9 with TRBJ2-7; D might be TRBD1 (6 bases). Trimming removed 1 base at V and 4 bases at J, with 17 bases between. Germline CDR1 reads SEHNR; CDR2 reads FQNEAQ (reference sequence). CDR3 length equals 16 residues. CDR3: CASSLGGPAYHYEQYF. CDR3 DNA: TGTGCCAGCAGCTTAGGGGGGCCAGCCTACCATTACGAGCAGTACTTC.

The genes are TRBV4-1 and TRBJ2-3; 10 bases fit TRBD2. Germline V gene data show CDR1 as MGHRA and CDR2 as YSYEKL. J gave up 4 bases and V 4 bases, and 2 bases lay outside the gene matches. The CDR3 runs to 14 residues. This CDR3 reads CASSRTSGADTQYF. In DNA form, the CDR3 reads TGCGCCAGCAGCCGGACTAGCGGTGCAGATACGCAGTATTTT.

The V gene is TRBV4-1, the J gene TRBJ2-5; TRBD1 aligns across 7 bases. The J segment lost 5 bases and the V segment lost 7 bases, leaving 19 bases of the junction unmatched. The CDR3 length is 17 residues. CDR1 MGHRA and CDR2 YSYEKL come from the germline V gene. The CDR3: CASKPTTLLTGSETQYF. The CDR3 coding sequence is TGCGCCAGCAAGCCAACGACCCTCCTGACAGGGTCGGAGACCCAGTACTTC.